The 17 T cell receptor beta chains in this list originate from one sample, sequenced in a study of Graves' ophthalmopathy and Graves' hyperthyroidism. The sequenced template was RNA, covering the TCR beta CDR3 region. The library came from an HTBI-primed first-round RT-PCR and a second-round multiplex PCR. TCRdb independently ran MiXCR on the multiplex PCR reads; one entry per CDR3 protein. The sample contains around 1,200,000 distinct CDR3 sequences, about 38% of which appear only once. Sequencing was performed on peripheral blood or thyroid tissue (not recorded which). The receptors shown here come from an adult man with Graves' hyperthyroidism.

Worth noting for this clonotype: This CDR3 is missing its conserved last phenylalanine or tryptophan, likely due to a read error. V is TRBV4-1 and J is TRBJ1-1; D not certain. Germline CDR1 MGHRA, CDR2 YSYEKL. CDR3 length: 13 residues. Trimming removed 0 bases from V and 8 bases from J, with 10 bases in between. In DNA form, the CDR3 reads TGCGCCAGCAGCCAAGATCGGGTGGAGGAAGCTTTCCTT. It is translated as CASSQDRVEEAFL.

Concerning this clonotype itself: An end of the junction differs from the germline gene, which may be a read error. The chain links TRBV5-1 to TRBJ1-1, with D hard to call. Per germline, CDR1 SGHRS and CDR2 YFSETQ. The CDR3 loop spans 14 amino acids. CDR3 region: CASSWPEKRTGAFF. CDR3 nucleotide sequence: TGCGCCAGCAGTTGGCCTGAGAAACGCACTGGAGCTTTCTTT.

This clonotype appeared many times. CDR3 sequence (DNA): TGTGCCAGCAGCCCCAATCACCTGCGGGGAAGCGAGCAGTACTTC. This codes for CASSPNHLRGSEQYF. The J gene is TRBJ2-7, the V gene TRBV7-2; TRBD2 might be the D (6 bases). The V and J ends lost 5 bases and 6 bases respectively, with 20 bases between them. CDR1 and CDR2 from the germline V gene are SGHTA and FQGNSA. The length of the CDR3 is 15 residues.

This chain connects TRBV28 to TRBJ2-7; D may be TRBD1 (6 bases). Germline V lookup: CDR1 MDHEN, CDR2 SYDVKM. V was shortened by 8 bases and J by 6 bases, with 17 bases between the two germline ends. The CDR3 covers 13 residues. In DNA, the CDR3 is TGTGCCAGCCTCGGACAGCCGAACCGCGAGCAGTACTTC. It translates to CASLGQPNREQYF.

Turning to this clonotype: A much bigger clone sits one base away, suggesting this may be a read error. No conserved phenylalanine or tryptophan is present at the end of the CDR3, so a read error is the likely explanation. The rearrangement links TRBV7-9 to TRBJ1-2; 9 nucleotides match TRBD1. The germline V gene has CDR1 SEHNR and CDR2 FQNEAQ (reference sequence). The trim removed 1 base at V and 6 bases at J, leaving 3 bases unmatched. The CDR3 runs to 14 residues. CDR3 nucleotides: TGTGCCAGCAGCTTAGACAGGGGGCAGAATGGCTACACCCTC. Amino acids: CASSLDRGQNGYTL.

This clonotype came up many times. V is TRBV27 and J is TRBJ1-6; weak D call: TRBD1 (6 bases). The V end lost 5 bases, the J end lost 8 bases, and 16 bases lay between the germline ends. The CDR3 is made up of 15 amino acids. The germline gives CDR1 MNHEY, CDR2 SMNVEV (reference sequence). The CDR3 loop is CASSPWGAGDSPLHF. CDR3 DNA sequence: TGTGCCAGCAGTCCCTGGGGGGCGGGTGATTCACCCCTCCACTTT.

This clonotype was seen ten or more times. For the CDR3, the DNA is TGTGCCAGCAGCTTGGGACAGGATGAAGCTTTCTTT. Amino acids: CASSLGQDEAFF. The rearrangement uses TRBV5-5 and TRBJ1-1; D perhaps matches TRBD1 (6 bases). Per the germline V gene, CDR1 is SGHKS and CDR2 is YYEKEE (reference sequence). Trimming left V 0 bases short and J 7 bases short, with 7 bases between. CDR3 length: 12 residues.

The chain uses TRBV7-8 and TRBJ1-2; tentative D call: TRBD1 (6 bases). The germline CDR1 and CDR2 sequences are SGHVS and FQNEAQ. The V and J ends lost 0 bases and 4 bases respectively, with 12 bases between them. CDR3 length: 15 residues. The DNA of the CDR3 is TGTGCCAGCAGCTTAGCGTCTGACAGGTTCTATGGCTACACCTTC. Its translation is CASSLASDRFYGYTF.

This chain's CDR3 is CSVESQYF. CDR3 nucleotide sequence: TGCAGCGTTGAGAGTCAGTACTTC. The V call is TRBV29-1, the J call TRBJ2-5; D is ambiguous. Trimming removed 3 bases at V and 11 bases at J, with 4 bases between. CDR1 and CDR2 (germline): SQVTM, ANQGSEA. This CDR3 is built from 8 residues.

This clonotype occurred many times. This chain links TRBV12-3 or TRBV12-4 with TRBJ2-5; TRBD1 matches at 8 bases. Germline trimming cut 4 bases from V and 6 bases from J; bases unmatched to any gene: 4. This CDR3 comprises 13 residues. In nucleotides, the CDR3 is TGTGCCAGCAGTTGGGACAGGATTAAGACCCAGTACTTC. This encodes CASSWDRIKTQYF.

This clonotype occurred a few times. V and J are TRBV20-1 and TRBJ1-6, with 9 bases that match TRBD1. Per germline, CDR1 DFQATT and CDR2 SNEGSKA (reference sequence). CDR3 length: 18 residues. Trimming took 3 bases from V and 8 from J; bases not matched to a gene: 17. Here the CDR3 reads CSARQPGQGFPLYSPLHF. As DNA, the CDR3 is TGCAGTGCTAGGCAACCGGGACAGGGCTTCCCCCTATATTCACCCCTCCACTTT.

Turning to this clonotype: One junction end disagrees with the germline gene, perhaps due to a read error. This CDR3 reads CASSFGHLSYLNYGYTF. The CDR3 bases are TGTGCCAGCAGCTTCGGACACCTTTCTTACCTGAACTATGGCTACACCTTC. The V call is TRBV5-1, the J call TRBJ1-2, with D perhaps TRBD1 (5 bases). Germline V gene data show CDR1 as SGHRS and CDR2 as YFSETQ. The CDR3 has 17 residues.

The chain has TRBV20-1 and TRBJ2-5; possibly TRBD1 or TRBD2 for D (6 bases each). Germline V CDR1 and CDR2: DFQATT, SNEGSKA (reference sequence). CDR3 length equals 12 residues. The CDR3 coding sequence is TGCATGATAGGTGGGGGGCGGGAGACCCAGTACTTC. Translation: CMIGGGRETQYF.

The gene calls are TRBV20-1 and TRBJ2-5, with a weak D call TRBD2 (6 bases). The CDR3 runs 15 residues. From germline, CDR1 is DFQATT and CDR2 SNEGSKA (reference sequence). V dropped 6 bases and J dropped 4 bases, with 21 bases sitting between them. The chain's CDR3 is CSAFNLRGSGETQYF. CDR3 coding DNA: TGCAGTGCCTTCAATCTTCGGGGGTCGGGAGAGACCCAGTACTTC.

The rearrangement uses TRBV10-3 and TRBJ1-2; tentatively, D is TRBD1 (5 bases). Germline V gene sequence: CDR1 ENHRY, CDR2 SYGVKD. V dropped 10 bases and J dropped 4 bases, with 34 bases sitting between them. CDR3 length: 19 amino acids. CDR3 protein: CASRTRVGQGSFRGYGYTF. The CDR3 bases are TGTGCCAGCAGGACTAGAGTGGGGCAGGGAAGTTTCAGAGGCTATGGCTACACCTTC.

V is TRBV20-1 and J is TRBJ1-5, with 7 bases lining up with TRBD1. The CDR3 sequence is 15 residues long. V gave up 3 bases and J gave up 5 bases; unmatched junction bases: 10. Germline CDR1 DFQATT, CDR2 SNEGSKA (reference sequence). Here the CDR3 reads CSARGKTGRDQPQHF. The DNA of the CDR3 is TGCAGTGCTAGGGGAAAGACAGGGCGGGATCAGCCCCAGCATTTT.

A word on this clonotype: A much larger clonotype is one base distant, so this may be a read error. The chain uses TRBV24-1 and TRBJ2-5; TRBD1 is a possible D gene (8 bases). Germline V gene lookup returns CDR1 KGHDR and CDR2 SFDVKD. The V gene lost 6 bases and the J gene lost 4 bases, with 26 bases spanning the gap. This CDR3 is 18 amino acids long. The CDR3 region is CATSQSGTGGGLGETQYF. CDR3 bases: TGTGCCACCAGTCAGAGCGGGACAGGAGGCGGGTTGGGAGAGACCCAGTACTTC.